The entry that follows covers one TCR beta chain sequence. Germline values: CDR1 SEHNR, CDR2 FQNEAQ (reference sequence). CDR3 length equals 16 residues. Trimming pared 3 bases from V and 5 bases from J, leaving 19 bases between. The data were taken from a study of blood T cell repertoires in COVID-19. Across the whole study: Italy, Spain and the United States were the sources of the convalescent and acute COVID-19 samples. T cells, B-cell-depleted T cells, or PBMCs supplied cDNA or gDNA.

Per the original methods: Estimation of nucleated cell counts relied on the amplification of reference gene primers. Assay: immunoSEQ multiplex PCR; the TCRdb copy retains only in-frame clones and omits some. V, J and clone size derive from that table, while D and trimming were established from the DNA sequence. The table lists some 300,000 clones, roughly 88% of them singletons, with 1% in the top ten. For recovered donors of Cohort 3, there were two negative PCRs, clearance, or symptom resolution. Sequenced sample: PBMCs or T cells enriched from blood (not recorded which). This chain uses TRBV7-9 with TRBJ1-2, with a tentative D call TRBD1 (5 bases). The TCR sequence derives from a woman younger than 45 who had recovered from COVID-19. The CDR3 is CASSFRGTHFGYGYTF. The CDR3 region has the DNA TGTGCCAGCAGCTTTCGGGGGACGCATTTCGGGTATGGCTACACCTTC.